A single sample gave rise to the 7 T cell receptor beta chains below, sequenced in a study of tumor-infiltrating lymphocytes in primary liver carcinoma (dated by TCRdb to the late 2010s). The sample was run on an Illumina HiSeq 2500. Starting from approximately 460 ng total RNA, TCRbeta-specific cDNA was produced by reverse transcription with a constant-region primer and ProtoScript II reverse transcriptase. Three nested multiplex PCR rounds, following a slightly modified ARM-PCR procedure, were used to build the TCRbeta libraries. Each of the first two PCR rounds ran for about 9 cycles and used multiplex TRBV1-TRBV30 forward primers together with a Cbeta reverse primer. TCRdb reworked the public reads: Q25 trimming with fastp, MiXCR clone assembly, productive beta chains retained. A single entry per CDR3 protein holds the most common genes and DNA from its merged rows. The sample yields 100,000 to 150,000 distinct CDR3 sequences; under 65% were counted once. The leading ten clones occupy around 8.4% of the sample.

Without any cell sorting, total RNA and DNA were extracted together from around 18-30 mg of bulk tissue using the AllPrep DNA/RNA mini kit. Specimen: liver tumor tissue from sampling region 3. The cell subset or site label for this specimen denotes: tumor region T3, left-lateral pole. These receptors originate from an older woman with primary liver carcinoma and hepatitis B virus infection.

This clonotype was observed once. The chain joins TRBV28 to TRBJ2-1; D is perhaps TRBD2 (6 bases). This CDR3 region has 11 residues. Germline lookup yields CDR1 MDHEN and CDR2 SYDVKM. V lost 10 bases, J lost 16 bases, and 20 bases lay in between. CDR3 protein: CAINPTGEGFF. For the CDR3, the DNA is TGTGCCATTAACCCCACGGGAGAGGGATTCTTC.

This clonotype was seen repeatedly, ten times or more. V gene TRBV6-5 combines with J gene TRBJ1-3; D remains unclear. This CDR3 region has 14 residues. V was trimmed by 0 bases and J by 1 base, leaving 4 bases between them. The germline CDR1 and CDR2 sequences are MNHEY and SVGAGI. CDR3 in DNA: TGTGCCAGCAGTTACTCGAGGTCTGGAAACACCATATATTTT. Protein sequence: CASSYSRSGNTIYF.

About this clonotype: A much bigger clone sits one base away, suggesting this may be a read error. This chain uses TRBV12-3 or TRBV12-4 with TRBJ2-7; D call uncertain. This CDR3 is 14 amino acids long. The CDR3 spells CASSLGTESYGQYF. The CDR3 region has the DNA TGTGCCAGCAGTTTGGGCACAGAGTCCTACGGGCAGTACTTC.

A note on this clonotype: A read error is possible here, since a much larger clone lies one base away. The chain couples TRBV5-8 to TRBJ1-1; no reliable D call. The CDR3 extends over 11 amino acids. Germline V gives CDR1 SGHTS, CDR2 YDEGEE. CDR3 protein: CTSSRRDQAFF. The CDR3 region has the DNA TGTACCAGCAGCCGCAGAGACCAAGCTTTCTTT.

The J gene is TRBJ1-1, the V gene TRBV11-3, with TRBD1 matching over 7 bases. This CDR3 has 14 amino acids. Germline V lookup: CDR1 SGHNT, CDR2 YENEEA. Germline trimming cut 9 bases from V and 3 bases from J; bases unmatched to any gene: 10. The CDR3 region has the DNA TGTGCCAGTAGCCCGACAGGGCTGTACACTGAAGCTTTCTTT. Its protein product is CASSPTGLYTEAFF. Based on the CDR3 plus reference TRBV11-3 and TRBJ1-1, the full variable domain is EAGVVQSPRYKIIEKKQPVAFWCNPISGHNTLYWYLQNLGQGPELLIRYENEEAVDDSQLPKDRFSAERLKGVDSTLKIQPAELGDSAVYLCASSPTGLYTEAFFGQGTRLTVV.

Comments on this clonotype: A junction boundary mismatches the germline segment, possibly from a read error. This chain links TRBV11-2 with TRBJ2-2; D ambiguous. The CDR3 has 14 amino acids. Germline values: CDR1 SGHAT, CDR2 FQNNGV. The CDR3 spells CASSFSVFIGELFF. The CDR3, as DNA: TGTGCCAGCAGCTTCAGCGTATTCATCGGAGAGCTGTTTTTC.

Concerning this clonotype: This clone may be a read error of a much larger clone one base away. The V and J genes are TRBV5-4 and TRBJ2-3, with 9 nucleotides matching TRBD2. J lost 2 bases, V lost 6 bases, and 13 bases had no gene match. The CDR3 runs 17 residues. The germline gives CDR1 SGHNT, CDR2 YYREEE (reference sequence). The CDR3 DNA reads as TGTGCCAGCAACAGGAAGGCTAGCGGGGATAACACAGATACGCAGTATTTT. It specifies CASNRKASGDNTDTQYF.